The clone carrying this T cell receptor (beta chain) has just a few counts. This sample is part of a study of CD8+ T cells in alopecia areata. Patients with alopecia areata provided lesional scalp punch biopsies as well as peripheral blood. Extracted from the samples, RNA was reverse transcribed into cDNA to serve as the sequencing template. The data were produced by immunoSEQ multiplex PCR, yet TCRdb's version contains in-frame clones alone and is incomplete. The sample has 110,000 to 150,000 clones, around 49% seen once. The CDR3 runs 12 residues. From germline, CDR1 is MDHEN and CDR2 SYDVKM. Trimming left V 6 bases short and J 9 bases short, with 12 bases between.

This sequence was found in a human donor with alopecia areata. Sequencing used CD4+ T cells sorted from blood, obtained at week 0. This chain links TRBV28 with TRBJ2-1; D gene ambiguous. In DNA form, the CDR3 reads TGTGCCAGCAGCTTGCCACGGATTGAGCAGTTCTTC. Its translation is CASSLPRIEQFF.